This is a list of T cell receptor beta chains from one sample in a study of Graves' ophthalmopathy and Graves' hyperthyroidism. TCRdb redid the calling of the multiplex PCR reads with MiXCR, one entry per CDR3 protein. This table has hundreds of thousands of distinct CDR3 sequences, over 40% appearing once. The sequenced sample was peripheral blood. The receptors shown here come from an adult man with Graves' ophthalmopathy. The CDR3 runs from the conserved cysteine through the conserved F or W. The D gene is left open where the match is weak. For some rows the clone size is stated as once, few or many, or as a class when expanded; others skip it.

TRBV20-1	TRBJ1-1	-	-	TGCAGTGCTAGAGATCTGGGGGTGAACACTGAAGCTTTCTTT	CSARDLGVNTEAFF
TRBV7-2	TRBJ2-5	-	-	TGTGCCAGCAGCTTAGGAAGCTCCGTTCCGTACTTC	CASSLGSSVPYF
TRBV2	TRBJ1-1	many	-	TGTGCCAGCAGTGAATTGGGCAGGGGCGTTGCGGCTTTCTTT	CASSELGRGVAAFF
TRBV6-1	TRBJ2-5	-	-	TGTGCCAGCAGCTTAAGCCTAGCCGCCGGGGAGACCCAGTACTTC	CASSLSLAAGETQYF
TRBV6-5	TRBJ1-3	few	-	TGTGCCAGCAGTCTGCGACTTTCGGGCCCTGGAAACACCATATATTTT	CASSLRLSGPGNTIYF
TRBV9	TRBJ2-2	many	-	TGTGCCAGCAGCCCTCGAGGGCAGATCGGGGAGCTGTTTTTT	CASSPRGQIGELFF
TRBV7-9	TRBJ2-6	-	-	TGTGCCAGCAGCATGGGGGACACCGGGGCCAACGTCCTGACTTTC	CASSMGDTGANVLTF
TRBV6-5	TRBJ1-5	few	TRBD1	TGTGCCAGCAATAAAGGGGGCGGCCAGCCCCAGCATTTT	CASNKGGGQPQHF
TRBV19	TRBJ2-7	-	-	TGTGCCAGTAGTATAGCGGGAGTACCCTACGAGCAGTACTTC	CASSIAGVPYEQYF
TRBV7-9	TRBJ1-5	few	-	TGTGCCAGCTTGGGGATTCCCAATCAGCCCCAGCATTTT	CASLGIPNQPQHF
TRBV14	TRBJ1-6	-	-	TGTGCCAGCAGCCACGATCCAGGCGGGAATTCACCCCTCCACTTT	CASSHDPGGNSPLHF
TRBV29-1	TRBJ2-5	once	TRBD1	TGCAGCGTTGAGGCAGGGGGATTTGAGACCCAGTACTTC	CSVEAGGFETQYF
TRBV12-3/TRBV12-4	TRBJ1-5	-	-	TGTGCCAGCAGTTTAGGGGGGGCCAGTAATCAGCCCCAGCATTTT	CASSLGGASNQPQHF
TRBV6-6	TRBJ2-7	few	TRBD1	TGTGCCAGCAGTTATCGGGACAGCTCCTACGAGCAGTACTTC	CASSYRDSSYEQYF
TRBV2	TRBJ1-2	-	-	TGTGCCAGCAAGGAGCGGGCAGGGGAATTTTACTATGGCTACACCTTC	CASKERAGEFYYGYTF